This TCR beta chain appears in the sequencing data of a study of T-cell reconstitution after alpha-beta-depleted transplantation in children. Findings and limits, study-wide: Diversity and T-cell counts at one year after transplant derived mostly from new T cells. Several hundred graft clones that had expanded were reportedly the source of alpha-beta T cells about two months after transplant.

A note on this clonotype: The antigen remains unidentified.

Unique molecular identifiers were incorporated when the TCRbeta library was constructed. One entry per CDR3 protein results from TCRdb running MiXCR on the PCR reads. The sample holds 750,000 to 950,000 distinct CDR3 sequences, about 16% seen once. Trimming left V 0 bases short and J 5 bases short, with 9 bases between. The germline V gene has CDR1 SGHNT and CDR2 YYREEE (reference sequence). This CDR3 comprises 14 residues. The sequence came from a male patient younger than 18 who had a stem cell transplant for acute lymphoblastic leukemia, so the T cells may come from the graft donor. The specimen was PBMCs, mostly from graft donor cells, collected 360 days after TCRalphabeta/CD19-depleted stem cell transplant. The chain has TRBV5-4 and TRBJ2-1; D uncertain. DNA for the CDR3: TGTGCCAGCAGCTTGGAGAACCCCCACAATGAGCAGTTCTTC. Translating gives CASSLENPHNEQFF. Supplemented by reference TRBV5-4 and TRBJ2-1, the full variable domain reads ETGVTQSPTHLIKTRGQQVTLRCSSQSGHNTVSWYQQALGQGPQFIFQYYREEENGRGNFPPRFSGLQFPNYSSELNVNALELDDSALYLCASSLENPHNEQFFGPGTRLTVL.